Below, 21 T cell receptor beta chains from the same sample are listed, as sequenced in a study of neurological immune-mediated disorders. TCRdb passed the 5' RACE reads through MiXCR, listing each CDR3 protein once. Among about 55,000 distinct CDR3 sequences listed, less than 4.5% were seen once. Sequenced: PBMCs. The receptor set was obtained from a man aged 25 to 45 with multiple sclerosis.

This clonotype was recorded many times. CDR3 coding DNA: TGTGCCTGGAGTTGGACGGATGAGCAGTTCTTC. Translated, it gives CAWSWTDEQFF. The chain links TRBV30 to TRBJ2-1; D is undetermined. The CDR3 runs 11 residues. Deletions cut 2 bases from V and 8 bases from J, with 7 bases between. CDR1 is GTSNPN and CDR2 is SVGIG in the germline V gene (reference sequence).

In its sample, this clonotype was seen many times. The V and J genes are TRBV5-1 and TRBJ2-7; D gene ambiguous. V gave up 5 bases and J gave up 1 base, with 10 bases separating them. CDR3 length: 13 residues. The germline gives CDR1 SGHRS, CDR2 YFSETQ. CDR3 sequence: CASRETRSYEQYF. The CDR3, as DNA: TGCGCCAGCAGGGAGACACGGTCCTACGAGCAGTACTTC.

Ten or more counts support this clonotype. V and J are TRBV12-3 or TRBV12-4 and TRBJ1-1; weak D call: TRBD1 (6 bases). Trimming took 7 bases from V and 6 from J, leaving 18 bases between them. The CDR3 length is 14 residues. CDR3 in amino acids: CASTSMWGAAEAFF. Written as DNA, the CDR3 is TGTGCCAGCACTTCTATGTGGGGGGCTGCTGAAGCTTTCTTT.

This clonotype has ten or more counts. The rearrangement joins TRBV5-1 to TRBJ1-1; D unresolved. The ends were cut back, 7 bases at V and 0 bases at J, with 10 bases in the middle. This CDR3 is built from 13 residues. Looked up from germline, CDR1 is SGHRS and CDR2 is YFSETQ. The CDR3 loop reads CASFAEVNTEAFF. CDR3 bases: TGCGCCAGCTTCGCGGAGGTGAACACTGAAGCTTTCTTT.

As concerns this clonotype: With a much larger clone just one base away, this may be a read error. This chain joins TRBV20-1 and TRBJ1-2; D gene unclear. The CDR3 has 13 residues. Germline V gene sequence: CDR1 DFQATT, CDR2 SNEGSKA (reference sequence). CDR3 residues: CGAQPPDNYGYTF. CDR3 coding DNA: TGCGGTGCCCAACCCCCTGATAACTATGGCTACACCTTC.

There are many counts of this clonotype. This chain joins TRBV27 and TRBJ2-7; D not resolved. V was cut by 3 bases and J by 0 bases, with 9 bases left in between. Germline-derived CDR1 and CDR2 are MNHEY and SMNVEV (reference sequence). The CDR3 consists of 14 residues. CDR3 DNA sequence: TGTGCCAGCAGTTTTGCCGCAGTCTCCTACGAGCAGTACTTC. This translates into CASSFAAVSYEQYF.

The sample holds many counts of this clonotype. The chain employs TRBV20-1 and TRBJ2-1; 10 bases match TRBD2. Trimming at V came to 6 bases and at J to 6 bases, leaving 11 bases not matched to a gene. There are 15 residues in the CDR3. Looked up from germline, CDR1 is DFQATT and CDR2 is SNEGSKA (reference sequence). CDR3 DNA: TGCAGTGCCGACGTGGCTAGCGGGAGATCCAATGAGCAGTTCTTC. Translation: CSADVASGRSNEQFF.

This clonotype was seen ten or more times. The rearrangement uses TRBV27 and TRBJ1-1, with 9 bases that match TRBD1. CDR1 is MNHEY and CDR2 is SMNVEV in the germline V gene (reference sequence). The CDR3 length is 15 residues. Unmatched junction bases numbered 7, after V lost 3 bases and J lost 5 bases. The CDR3 region has the DNA TGTGCCAGCAGTTTGGTGGGGACAGGGAGGACTGAAGCTTTCTTT. This sequence encodes CASSLVGTGRTEAFF.

This clonotype was observed many times. The chain couples TRBV20-1 to TRBJ2-4; D ambiguous. The V gene lost 0 bases and the J gene lost 8 bases, with 14 bases spanning the gap. This CDR3 has 14 amino acids. Looked up from germline, CDR1 is DFQATT and CDR2 is SNEGSKA (reference sequence). The CDR3 nucleotides read TGCAGTGCTAGAGATAGAACAGCCCGGGACATTCAGTACTTC. Translation: CSARDRTARDIQYF.

This clonotype was counted ten times or more. The rearrangement joins TRBV13 to TRBJ1-1; D not resolved. Germline lookup yields CDR1 PRHDT and CDR2 FYEKMQ (reference sequence). Trimming removed 2 bases from V and 4 bases from J, with 11 bases in between. The CDR3 loop spans 14 amino acids. The CDR3 DNA is TGTGCCAGCAGCTTATCAGTTCCGGCCACTGAAGCTTTCTTT. Amino acid sequence: CASSLSVPATEAFF.

This clonotype was observed many times. The gene calls are TRBV15 and TRBJ2-2; either TRBD1 or TRBD2 may fit D (7 bases each). The CDR3 is 14 amino acids. V was cut by 6 bases and J by 3 bases, with 11 bases left in between. Germline CDR1 LNHNV, CDR2 YYDKDF (reference sequence). In DNA, the CDR3 is TGTGCCACCAGTCAGGGGGGGGACACCGGGGAGCTGTTTTTT. Its translation is CATSQGGDTGELFF.

At least ten counts were recorded for this clonotype. The gene calls are TRBV5-1 and TRBJ2-5; tentative D call: TRBD1 (5 bases). This CDR3 has 16 residues. The V gene's germline CDR1 is SGHRS and CDR2 YFSETQ. The V and J ends lost 0 bases and 0 bases respectively, with 12 bases between them. The CDR3 DNA follows: TGCGCCAGCAGCTTGGATGCAGGGTACAACCAAGAGACCCAGTACTTC. Residues: CASSLDAGYNQETQYF.

The sample holds many counts of this clonotype. The chain couples TRBV12-3 or TRBV12-4 to TRBJ2-7; D gene unclear. This CDR3 contains 13 residues. The V gene lost 5 bases and the J gene lost 1 base, with 9 bases spanning the gap. The CDR3 bases are TGTGCCAGCAGTCGCGGTTTGTCCTACGAGCAGTACTTC. Translation gives CASSRGLSYEQYF.

This clonotype is judged medium-sized. The gene calls are TRBV7-9 and TRBJ1-2; D is unresolved. The CDR3 spans 13 residues. CDR1 and CDR2 (germline): SEHNR, FQNEAQ (reference sequence). V lost 3 bases and J 2 bases, leaving 7 bases between the germline ends. CDR3 coding DNA: TGTGCCAGCAGCTTTGGGGTCAACTATGGCTACACCTTC. Amino acids: CASSFGVNYGYTF.

In its sample, this clonotype was seen a few times. The junction departs from the called germline gene at one end, perhaps through a read error. The genes are TRBV28 and TRBJ1-3; D is ambiguous. The length of the CDR3 is 14 residues. The germline gives CDR1 MDHEN, CDR2 SYDVKM. CDR3 in amino acids: CASSLWVSGKTIYF. The CDR3, as DNA: TGTGCCAGCAGTTTGTGGGTCTCTGGAAAAACCATCTATTTT.

This clonotype occurred many times. The genes are TRBV27 and TRBJ2-7, with 9 bases aligning to TRBD2. CDR1 and CDR2 (germline): MNHEY, SMNVEV (reference sequence). Unmatched junction bases numbered 11, after V lost 6 bases and J lost 5 bases. This CDR3 is built from 15 residues. For the CDR3, the DNA is TGTGCCAGCAGACCTGATAGCGGGAGTCCCAACGAGCAGTACTTC. Amino acid sequence: CASRPDSGSPNEQYF.

Many counts were recorded for this clonotype. The gene calls are TRBV5-1 and TRBJ2-2; 7 nucleotides agree with TRBD1. This CDR3 region has 17 residues. V dropped 6 bases and J dropped 1; count of bases not matched to a gene: 12. The germline V gene encodes CDR1 SGHRS and CDR2 YFSETQ. Here the CDR3 DNA reads TGCGCCAGCACCCACCGGGACAGCCTACTGAACACCGGGGAGCTGTTTTTT. Translated, it gives CASTHRDSLLNTGELFF.

Comment on this clonotype: An end of the junction does not agree with germline; a read error may underlie this. The CDR3 sequence: CASSGGGEPQNF. For the CDR3, the DNA is TGTGCCAGCAGTGGAGGAGGGGAGCCCCAGAATTTT. V and J are TRBV28 and TRBJ1-5; possible D gene TRBD1, 5 bases. This CDR3 spans 12 amino acids. Germline CDR1 is MDHEN and CDR2 is SYDVKM.

This clonotype was detected ten times or more. This rearrangement joins TRBV7-6 to TRBJ2-7, with D possibly being TRBD1 (5 bases). The V gene's germline CDR1 is SGHVS and CDR2 FNYEAQ. The ends were cut back, 6 bases at V and 2 bases at J, with 11 bases in the middle. The CDR3 length is 13 residues. CDR3 in amino acids: CASSRRAPYEQYF. CDR3 DNA: TGTGCCAGCAGTCGCAGGGCCCCCTACGAGCAGTACTTC.

This clonotype was recorded at least ten times. This sequence joins TRBV18 and TRBJ1-1; TRBD1 agrees at 8 bases. J lost 8 bases, V lost 6 bases, and 8 bases had no gene match. The CDR3 loop spans 13 amino acids. Germline V gene data show CDR1 as KGHSH and CDR2 as LQKENI. The CDR3 DNA sequence: TGTGCCAGCTCCCGGGACAGGCTTGAAGAAGCTTTCTTT. Translated, it gives CASSRDRLEEAFF.

The sample holds a few counts of this clonotype. This may stem from a read error, because a much larger clone lies one nucleotide away. J is TRBJ2-1 and V is TRBV20-1, with D perhaps matching TRBD2 (6 bases). V lost 7 bases to trimming and J lost 2 bases, with 12 bases between them. Germline CDR1 reads DFQATT; CDR2 reads SNEGSKA (reference sequence). There are 13 residues in the CDR3. CDR3: CSGRRATYNEQFF. The CDR3 nucleotides read TGCAGTGGTCGGAGGGCGACCTACAATGAGCAGTTCTTC.